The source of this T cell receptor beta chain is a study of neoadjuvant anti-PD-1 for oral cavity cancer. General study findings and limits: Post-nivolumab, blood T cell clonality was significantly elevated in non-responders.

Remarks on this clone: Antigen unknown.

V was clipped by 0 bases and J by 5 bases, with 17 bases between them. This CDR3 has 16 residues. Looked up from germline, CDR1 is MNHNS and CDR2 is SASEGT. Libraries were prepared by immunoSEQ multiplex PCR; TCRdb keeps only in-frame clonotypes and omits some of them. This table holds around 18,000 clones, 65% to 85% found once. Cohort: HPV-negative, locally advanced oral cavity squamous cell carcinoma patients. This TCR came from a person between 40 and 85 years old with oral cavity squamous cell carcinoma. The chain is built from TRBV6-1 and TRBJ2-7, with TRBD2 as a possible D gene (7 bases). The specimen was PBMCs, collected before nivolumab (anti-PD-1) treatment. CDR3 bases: TGTGCCAGCAGTGAAGCGCTGGGGGGGCAGGGCAACGAGCAGTACTTC. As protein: CASSEALGGQGNEQYF.